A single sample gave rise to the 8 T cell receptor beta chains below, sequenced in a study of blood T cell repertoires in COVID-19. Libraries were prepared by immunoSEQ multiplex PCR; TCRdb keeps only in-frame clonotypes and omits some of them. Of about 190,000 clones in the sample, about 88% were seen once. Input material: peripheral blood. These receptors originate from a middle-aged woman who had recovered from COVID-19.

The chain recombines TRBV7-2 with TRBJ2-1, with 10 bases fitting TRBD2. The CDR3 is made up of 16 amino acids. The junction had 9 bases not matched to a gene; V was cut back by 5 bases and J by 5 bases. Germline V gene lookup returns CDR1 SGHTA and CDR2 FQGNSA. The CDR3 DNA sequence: TGTGCCAGCAGCCACCTAGCGGGAGCTTTCAACAATGAGCAGTTCTTC. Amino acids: CASSHLAGAFNNEQFF.

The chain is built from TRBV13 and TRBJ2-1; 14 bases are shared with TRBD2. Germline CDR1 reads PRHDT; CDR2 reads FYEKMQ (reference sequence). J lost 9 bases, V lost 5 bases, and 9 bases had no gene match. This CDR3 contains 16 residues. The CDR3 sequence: CASSPRGLAGDVEQFF. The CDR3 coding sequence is TGTGCCAGCAGCCCCCGGGGACTAGCGGGAGATGTTGAGCAGTTCTTC.

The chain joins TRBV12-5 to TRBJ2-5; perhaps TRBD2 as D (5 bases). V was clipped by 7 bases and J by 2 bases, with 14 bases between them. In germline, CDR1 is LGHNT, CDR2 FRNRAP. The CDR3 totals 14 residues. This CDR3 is CASAPPGLQETQYF. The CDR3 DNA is TGTGCTAGTGCCCCCCCGGGGTTACAAGAGACCCAGTACTTC.

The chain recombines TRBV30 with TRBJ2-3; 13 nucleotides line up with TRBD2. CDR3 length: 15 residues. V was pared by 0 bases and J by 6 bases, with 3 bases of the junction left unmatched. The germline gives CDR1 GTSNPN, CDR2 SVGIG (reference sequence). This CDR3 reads CAWSVLAGGLDTQYF. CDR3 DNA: TGTGCCTGGAGTGTACTAGCGGGAGGGTTGGATACGCAGTATTTT.

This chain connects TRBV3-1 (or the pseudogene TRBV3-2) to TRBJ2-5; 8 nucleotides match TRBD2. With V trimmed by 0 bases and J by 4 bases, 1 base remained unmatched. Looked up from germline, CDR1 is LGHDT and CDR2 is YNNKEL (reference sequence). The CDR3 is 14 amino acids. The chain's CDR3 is CASSQDLAGETQYF. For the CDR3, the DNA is TGTGCCAGCAGCCAAGATCTAGCGGGAGAGACCCAGTACTTC.

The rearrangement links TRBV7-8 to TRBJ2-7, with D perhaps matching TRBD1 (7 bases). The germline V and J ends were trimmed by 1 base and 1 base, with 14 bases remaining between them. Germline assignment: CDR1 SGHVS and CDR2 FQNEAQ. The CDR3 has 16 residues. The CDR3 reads CASSLGRGTASYEQYF. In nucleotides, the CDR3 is TGTGCCAGCAGCTTAGGGCGCGGGACAGCATCCTACGAGCAGTACTTC.

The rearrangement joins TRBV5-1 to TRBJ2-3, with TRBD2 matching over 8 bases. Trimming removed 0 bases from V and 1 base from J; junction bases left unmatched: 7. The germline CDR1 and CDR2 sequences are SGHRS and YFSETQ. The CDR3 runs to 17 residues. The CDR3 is CASSLGPGGAGTDTQYF. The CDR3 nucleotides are TGCGCCAGCAGCTTGGGTCCGGGAGGGGCGGGCACAGATACGCAGTATTTT.

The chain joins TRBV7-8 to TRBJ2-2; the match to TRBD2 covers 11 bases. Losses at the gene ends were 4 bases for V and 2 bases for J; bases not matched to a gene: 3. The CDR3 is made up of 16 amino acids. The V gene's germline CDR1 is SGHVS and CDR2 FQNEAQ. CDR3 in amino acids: CASSYGTSGNTGELFF. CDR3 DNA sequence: TGTGCCAGCAGCTACGGGACTAGCGGTAACACCGGGGAGCTGTTTTTT. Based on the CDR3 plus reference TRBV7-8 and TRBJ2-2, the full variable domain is GAGVSQSPRYKVAKRGQDVALRCDPISGHVSLFWYQQALGQGPEFLTYFQNEAQLDKSGLPSDRFFAERPEGSVSTLKIQRTQQEDSAVYLCASSYGTSGNTGELFFGEGSRLTVL.